Following are 30 T cell receptor beta chains from one sample sequenced in a study of beta chain features in type 1 diabetes. Expressed TCRB transcripts were sequenced because the isolated RNA had all been reverse transcribed beforehand. This table comes from immunoSEQ multiplex PCR, and its TCRdb copy is limited to in-frame clones, with some not included. The sample has some 300,000 clones; about 8.5% are singletons. Specimen: central memory CD4+ T cells from blood. Receptors were obtained from a woman aged 18 to 35 in good health.

This clone was seen a handful of times. The chain combines TRBV11-2 with TRBJ2-5; the D call may be TRBD1 or TRBD2 (5 bases each). Trimming pared 5 bases from V and 1 base from J, leaving 20 bases between. From germline, CDR1 is SGHAT and CDR2 FQNNGV. The CDR3 has 17 residues. The CDR3 DNA reads TGTGCCAGCAGCCCTGGACCGGGACGGAAGACCCAAGAGACCCAGTACTTC. Its protein product is CASSPGPGRKTQETQYF.

This clone has only a few counts. The genes are TRBV4-3 and TRBJ2-3, with 10 bases matching TRBD2. The CDR3 is 16 amino acids. Trimming cost V 0 bases and J 4 bases; bases outside gene matches: 4. Germline lookup yields CDR1 LGHNA and CDR2 YSLEER. CDR3 region: CASSQESGLAADTQYF. In DNA, the CDR3 is TGCGCCAGCAGCCAAGAATCAGGACTAGCGGCAGATACGCAGTATTTT.

A note on this clone: This CDR3 is also generated by other DNA sequences in the sample. The J gene is TRBJ2-5, the V gene TRBV20-1; D gene uncertain. V gave up 0 bases and J gave up 4 bases, with 3 bases separating them. The CDR3 extends over 11 amino acids. CDR1 is DFQATT, CDR2 SNEGSKA, per germline (reference sequence). CDR3 sequence (DNA): TGCAGTGCTAGAGACCGAGAGACCCAGTACTTC. Its protein product is CSARDRETQYF.

The rearrangement joins TRBV5-6 to TRBJ2-7; 8 bases agree with TRBD2. Germline V gene sequence: CDR1 SGHDT, CDR2 YYEEEE. V shed 0 bases, J shed 4 bases, and the junction held 6 bases outside the gene matches. CDR3 length: 15 residues. The DNA for the CDR3 is TGTGCCAGCAGCTTGGGGGGCGGGAGGCATTACGAGCAGTACTTC. It yields the protein CASSLGGGRHYEQYF.

This clone showed up just a few times. The chain is built from TRBV10-3 and TRBJ1-4; possibly TRBD1 for D (6 bases). Germline CDR1 is ENHRY and CDR2 is SYGVKD. The CDR3 is made up of 13 amino acids. The V and J ends lost 6 bases and 6 bases respectively, with 11 bases between them. The CDR3 coding sequence is TGTGCCATCAGGAACAGGGTGGATGAAAAACTGTTTTTT. Its translation is CAIRNRVDEKLFF.

The gene calls are TRBV9 and TRBJ2-1; tentatively, D is TRBD1 or TRBD2 (5 bases each). This CDR3 contains 14 residues. The germline V gene encodes CDR1 SGDLS and CDR2 YYNGEE. V gave up 3 bases and J gave up 4 bases, with 11 bases separating them. CDR3 amino acids: CASSERGEYNEQFF. CDR3 DNA sequence: TGTGCCAGCAGCGAACGGGGCGAGTACAATGAGCAGTTCTTC. Using reference TRBV9 and TRBJ2-1 for the parts outside the CDR3, the full variable domain is DSGVTQTPKHLITATGQRVTLRCSPRSGDLSVYWYQQSLDQGLQFLIQYYNGEERAKGNILERFSAQQFPDLHSELNLSSLELGDSALYFCASSERGEYNEQFFGPGTRLTVL.

This clone was seen more than once but under ten times. The chain joins TRBV15 to TRBJ1-6, with D possibly matching TRBD1 (5 bases). The germline V gene encodes CDR1 LNHNV and CDR2 YYDKDF (reference sequence). V gave up 6 bases and J gave up 7 bases, with 16 bases separating them. The CDR3 consists of 15 residues. The DNA of the CDR3 is TGTGCCACCAGGCCGGCAGGGTCGACGAATTCACCCCTCCACTTT. Protein: CATRPAGSTNSPLHF.

The gene calls are TRBV4-1 and TRBJ1-4, with TRBD1 as a possible D gene (5 bases). Between the trimmed V and J ends, which lost 4 bases and 0 bases, there was a span of 6 bases. The germline gives CDR1 MGHRA, CDR2 YSYEKL. The CDR3 sequence is 14 residues long. The CDR3 bases are TGCGCCAGCAGCCCCAGGGCAACTAATGAAAAACTGTTTTTT. It translates to CASSPRATNEKLFF.

This clone occurred many times. The rearrangement uses TRBV7-6 and TRBJ2-2; D uncertain. The V gene lost 4 bases and the J gene lost 7 bases, with 10 bases spanning the gap. Germline CDR1 reads SGHVS; CDR2 reads FNYEAQ. This CDR3 spans 13 amino acids. The CDR3 loop reads CASSSPAFGELFF. CDR3 in DNA: TGTGCCAGCAGCTCACCGGCGTTCGGGGAGCTGTTTTTT.

The gene calls are TRBV6-4 and TRBJ1-5; 10 nucleotides align to TRBD1. There are 14 residues in the CDR3. V was clipped by 6 bases and J by 6 bases; unmatched bases: 5. Germline CDR1 is MRHNA and CDR2 is SNTAGT. This CDR3 reads CASRIDRGPQPQHF. The CDR3 DNA reads TGTGCCAGCAGGATTGACAGGGGGCCTCAGCCCCAGCATTTT.

This chain links TRBV7-8 with TRBJ2-5, with no clear D. Per the germline V gene, CDR1 is SGHVS and CDR2 is FQNEAQ. The CDR3 loop spans 14 amino acids. V shed 5 bases and J shed 1 base, with 11 bases lying between them. CDR3 coding DNA: TGTGCCAGCAGCCGCCCCCCCCTCCAAGAGACCCAGTACTTC. It codes for CASSRPPLQETQYF.

This clone was seen a few times. This chain joins TRBV19 and TRBJ2-7; 11 positions agree with TRBD2. CDR1 is LNHDA and CDR2 is SQIVND in the germline V gene (reference sequence). J lost 6 bases, V lost 9 bases, and 22 bases had no gene match. This CDR3 region has 18 residues. For the CDR3, the DNA is TGTGCCAGGCTACCGGGACTGACAACGACTAGCGGGATGGGCGAGCAGTACTTC. Amino acid sequence: CARLPGLTTTSGMGEQYF.

This clone came up many times. The rearrangement links TRBV4-3 to TRBJ1-1, with D possibly being TRBD1 (5 bases). CDR3 length equals 14 residues. V was pared by 4 bases and J by 0 bases, with 9 bases between. From germline, CDR1 is LGHNA and CDR2 YSLEER. The CDR3 coding sequence is TGCGCCAGCAGCCTTACAGGAGTGAACACTGAAGCTTTCTTT. Protein: CASSLTGVNTEAFF.

V is TRBV7-9 and J is TRBJ2-2, with D possibly being TRBD1 (6 bases). Between the trimmed V and J ends, which lost 3 bases and 6 bases, there was a span of 11 bases. This CDR3 has 14 amino acids. Germline V gene data show CDR1 as SEHNR and CDR2 as FQNEAQ (reference sequence). In DNA, the CDR3 is TGTGCCAGCAGCTTGCAGGGGCCCCCCGGGGAGCTGTTTTTT. Translated, it gives CASSLQGPPGELFF. The full variable domain, with the rest looked up from reference TRBV7-9 and TRBJ2-2, is DTGVSQNPRHKITKRGQNVTFRCDPISEHNRLYWYRQTLGQGPEFLTYFQNEAQLEKSRLLSDRFSAERPKGSFSTLEIQRTEQGDSAMYLCASSLQGPPGELFFGEGSRLTVL.

This clone was detected a few times. The chain combines TRBV7-2 with TRBJ2-1; D possibly corresponds to TRBD1 (6 bases). The germline V and J ends were trimmed by 1 base and 7 bases, with 11 bases remaining between them. The CDR3 runs 14 residues. The germline CDR1 and CDR2 sequences are SGHTA and FQGNSA. CDR3 DNA sequence: TGTGCCAGCAGCTTAGGGACAGCTACAAATGAGCAGTTCTTC. Its protein product is CASSLGTATNEQFF.

The J gene is TRBJ1-5, the V gene TRBV5-4, with no clear D. From germline, CDR1 is SGHNT and CDR2 YYREEE (reference sequence). V was trimmed by 2 bases and J by 7 bases, leaving 7 bases between them. The CDR3 contains 12 residues. The CDR3 is CASSLSGQPQHF. DNA of the CDR3: TGTGCCAGCAGCTTAAGTGGGCAGCCCCAGCATTTT.

This clone was seen only a few times. V usage is TRBV7-2 and J usage is TRBJ1-1; the match to TRBD1 covers 7 bases. The CDR3 has 13 amino acids. The junction had 0 bases not matched to a gene; V was cut back by 4 bases and J by 1 base. CDR1 is SGHTA and CDR2 is FQGNSA in the germline V gene. In nucleotides, the CDR3 is TGTGCCAGCAGCTGGGACAGGAACACTGAAGCTTTCTTT. This translates into CASSWDRNTEAFF.

This CDR3 reads CATSRDRRRTSGSSYEQYF. In nucleotides, the CDR3 is TGTGCCACCAGCAGAGATAGGCGCCGGACTAGCGGGTCCTCCTACGAGCAGTACTTC. The chain is built from TRBV15 and TRBJ2-7; 11 positions match TRBD2. This CDR3 has 19 amino acids. Germline CDR1 is LNHNV and CDR2 is YYDKDF (reference sequence). With V trimmed by 0 bases and J by 0 bases, 10 bases remained unmatched.

This clone has more than one count but fewer than ten. V usage is TRBV20-1 and J usage is TRBJ2-7; possible D gene TRBD2, 5 bases. Looked up from germline, CDR1 is DFQATT and CDR2 is SNEGSKA (reference sequence). Deletions cut 3 bases from V and 6 bases from J, with 9 bases between. The CDR3 covers 11 residues. This CDR3 is CSASRGGEQYV. As DNA, the CDR3 is TGCAGTGCTAGCCGGGGTGGCGAGCAGTACGTC.

V usage is TRBV7-2 and J usage is TRBJ2-7; 9 positions match TRBD1. The CDR3 runs 14 residues. Germline-derived CDR1 and CDR2 are SGHTA and FQGNSA. The trim removed 1 base at V and 5 bases at J, leaving 3 bases unmatched. The CDR3 loop is CASSLERTGDEQYF. The CDR3, as DNA: TGTGCCAGCAGCTTAGAGAGGACAGGGGACGAGCAGTACTTC.

This sequence joins TRBV20-1 and TRBJ2-5; a weak D match, TRBD1 (6 bases). V lost 8 bases and J lost 7, with 14 bases in between. The CDR3 runs to 11 residues. Germline lookup yields CDR1 DFQATT and CDR2 SNEGSKA (reference sequence). CDR3 in amino acids: CSTKAGVTQYF. The CDR3 DNA reads as TGCAGTACGAAAGCAGGGGTGACCCAGTACTTC.

This clone was seen a handful of times. This sample includes further DNA sequences coding for the same CDR3. This chain joins TRBV7-2 and TRBJ2-5; 7 nucleotides match TRBD2. Germline V gene lookup returns CDR1 SGHTA and CDR2 FQGNSA. The V segment lost 3 bases and the J segment 5 bases; nucleotides outside the gene matches: 3. CDR3 size: 13 residues. CDR3 coding DNA: TGTGCCAGCAGCTTGAGGCGGGAGGAGACCCAGTACTTC. Translation: CASSLRREETQYF.

The rearrangement uses TRBV27 and TRBJ2-1; 8 bases are shared with TRBD2. Germline CDR1 reads MNHEY; CDR2 reads SMNVEV (reference sequence). The CDR3 sequence is 15 residues long. The junction had 4 bases not matched to a gene; V was cut back by 3 bases and J by 3 bases. CDR3 bases: TGTGCCAGCAGTTTCCTGCGGGGGGTCTACAATGAGCAGTTCTTC. It translates to CASSFLRGVYNEQFF.

This clone was recorded a few times. J is TRBJ2-1 and V is TRBV5-4, with D perhaps TRBD1 (6 bases). Trimming removed 4 bases at V and 5 bases at J, with 10 bases between. This CDR3 comprises 13 residues. Looked up from germline, CDR1 is SGHNT and CDR2 is YYREEE (reference sequence). The CDR3 is CASSHRVNNEQFF. In DNA form, the CDR3 reads TGTGCCAGCAGCCACAGGGTGAACAATGAGCAGTTCTTC.

This clone showed up many times. This rearrangement joins TRBV2 to TRBJ1-5, with a tentative D call TRBD1 (5 bases). The germline V and J ends were trimmed by 7 bases and 7 bases, with 11 bases remaining between them. There are 12 residues in the CDR3. In germline, CDR1 is SNHLY, CDR2 FYNNEI. This chain's CDR3 is CASNRLGQPQHF. CDR3 nucleotide sequence: TGTGCCAGCAACAGGTTAGGGCAGCCCCAGCATTTT.

The chain recombines TRBV18 with TRBJ2-1; weak D call: TRBD2 (6 bases). Germline V gene sequence: CDR1 KGHSH, CDR2 LQKENI. The germline V and J ends were trimmed by 6 bases and 2 bases, with 11 bases remaining between them. The CDR3 is 14 amino acids. CDR3 loop: CASSPGGAYNEQFF. The CDR3 region has the DNA TGTGCCAGCTCCCCAGGAGGGGCCTACAATGAGCAGTTCTTC.

The rearrangement uses TRBV5-4 and TRBJ2-2; TRBD1 agrees at 9 bases. Trimming cost V 4 bases and J 4 bases; bases outside gene matches: 8. This CDR3 contains 16 residues. Germline V gene sequence: CDR1 SGHNT, CDR2 YYREEE (reference sequence). CDR3 DNA sequence: TGTGCCAGCAGCCGGAGGACAGGGGCCCTCACCGGGGAGCTGTTTTTT. Encoded protein: CASSRRTGALTGELFF.

In its sample, this clone was seen a few times. V gene TRBV4-3 combines with J gene TRBJ2-3; TRBD1 agrees at 7 bases. CDR1 is LGHNA and CDR2 is YSLEER in the germline V gene. This CDR3 is built from 17 residues. J was trimmed by 6 bases and V by 4 bases; bases with no gene match: 16. This chain's CDR3 is CASSRNPSTGSEDTQYF. The DNA of the CDR3 is TGCGCCAGCAGCCGAAATCCCTCGACAGGGTCGGAGGATACGCAGTATTTT.

A few counts support this clone. The chain has TRBV2 and TRBJ1-5; unclear D gene. The CDR3 has 15 amino acids. Trimming took 5 bases from V and 0 from J, leaving 11 bases between them. Germline CDR1 reads SNHLY; CDR2 reads FYNNEI. The chain's CDR3 is CASSRAVGSNQPQHF. The CDR3 DNA sequence: TGTGCCAGCAGTCGGGCTGTCGGTAGCAATCAGCCCCAGCATTTT.

This clone was seen more than once but under ten times. The CDR3 sequence: CSVEDARFSYEQYF. The CDR3 DNA follows: TGCAGCGTTGAGGATGCGCGGTTCTCCTACGAGCAGTACTTC. The chain joins TRBV29-1 to TRBJ2-7, with unresolved D. Germline assignment: CDR1 SQVTM and CDR2 ANQGSEA. V was shortened by 3 bases and J by 0 bases, with 12 bases between the two germline ends. The CDR3 length is 14 residues.